Included here is one T cell receptor (beta chain) sequence, with context. Its antigen is still unknown. Base-call qualities are not available, and no considerably larger clone is one nucleotide away. This sample was included in a study of post-analysis software for immune sequencing data (dated by TCRdb to about 2015). A note on the overall study: Relapsing-remitting, secondary progressive and progressive-relapsing multiple sclerosis were recorded as disease courses, and subtype annotation was lacking for some patients. A subset of samples was prepared in parallel using single-end sample barcoding, then pooled and co-amplified after Illumina adapter ligation. Patient repertoires were compared against roughly 12 previously published healthy control repertoires from donors aged roughly 6 to 26 years. Study-wide findings and limitations: Multiple sclerosis patients had significantly lower normalized Chao1 diversity than controls, a result that suggests substantial peripheral T-cell clonal expansion. When samples were clustered directly using the F measure, samples prepared in the same batch co-clustered strongly, which prompted a batch-effect correction. The multiple sclerosis patient group was slightly younger than the control group. Significantly higher frequencies in patients than in controls were found for about five TRBV segments, including TRBV5-6, TRBV5-1 and TRBV20-1.

Library creation used PCR. The instrument given in TCRdb is Illumina HiSeq 2500. Unique molecular identifiers were incorporated into TCR beta cDNA libraries to reduce PCR and sequencing biases. Every 1 to 10 million input T cells yielded roughly 500,000 cDNA molecules, meaning each molecule approximated one T cell. The patient libraries were prepared and sequenced using the same protocol as the earlier healthy control dataset. Samples belonging to the same batch were prepared together, multiplexed and sequenced on a shared HiSeq lane. The study's own analysis went as follows. MIGEC handled the raw barcoded reads, throwing out single-read molecular identifier groups before consensus assembly and CDR3 extraction. VDJtools was used for post-analysis of the clonotype tables, with diversity normalized by down-sampling every dataset to the smallest sample size. In repertoire overlap clustering, CDR3 amino acid sequences, but not nucleotide sequences, were matched to correct batch-related cross-sample contamination. TCRdb handled the public reads itself, with Q25 trimming in fastp and clone calling in MiXCR, and kept productive beta chains. All rows with the same CDR3 protein become a single entry with the most common DNA and genes. Clone size and V and J calls follow TCRdb, not the original study. The sample table shows some 450,000 distinct CDR3 sequences, and less than 45% are seen once. 9.5% to 13% of the sample belongs to the ten largest clones.

A distance of 11 bases separates the germline ends of V and J, which lose 3 bases and 3 bases respectively. From the germline V gene (reference sequence), CDR1 is DFQATT and CDR2 is SNEGSKA. From the cysteine up to the phenylalanine, the CDR3 has a length of 13 residues. Only the CDR3 portion is preserved as DNA: 39 bases, with reading frame beginning at the first base. TCR beta repertoires were profiled from peripheral blood of more than ten young patients with multiple sclerosis to demonstrate the VDJtools post-analysis software. The multiple sclerosis patients were children and adolescents between roughly 6 and 17 years of age.

Source material: blood. The chain was built from TRBV20-1 and TRBJ1-2; the D gene cannot be resolved reliably. This receptor was obtained from a girl under 18 with multiple sclerosis. In nucleotides, the sequence is TGCAGTGCTAGCCAGGAAGTTGACTATGGCTACACCTTC. It encodes CSASQEVDYGYTF.